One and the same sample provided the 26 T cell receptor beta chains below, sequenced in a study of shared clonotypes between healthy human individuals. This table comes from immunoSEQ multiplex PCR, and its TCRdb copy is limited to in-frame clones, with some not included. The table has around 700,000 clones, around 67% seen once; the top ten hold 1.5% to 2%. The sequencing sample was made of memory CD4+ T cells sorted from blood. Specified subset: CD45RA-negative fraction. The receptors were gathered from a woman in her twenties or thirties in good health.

The CDR3 DNA reads as TGTGCCAGCCATACCCGTGACAGGTGGAACACTGAAGCTTTCTTT. The encoded protein is CASHTRDRWNTEAFF. The J gene is TRBJ1-1, the V gene TRBV28; a weak D match, TRBD1 (6 bases). The germline V gene encodes CDR1 MDHEN and CDR2 SYDVKM. CDR3 size: 15 residues. V shed 8 bases and J shed 1 base, with 17 bases lying between them.

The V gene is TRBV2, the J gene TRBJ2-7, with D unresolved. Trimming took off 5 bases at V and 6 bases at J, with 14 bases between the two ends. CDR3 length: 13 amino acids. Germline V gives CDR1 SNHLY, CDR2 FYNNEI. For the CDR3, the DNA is TGTGCCAGCAGTCGTGAACTCCATACCGAGCAGTACTTC. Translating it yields CASSRELHTEQYF.

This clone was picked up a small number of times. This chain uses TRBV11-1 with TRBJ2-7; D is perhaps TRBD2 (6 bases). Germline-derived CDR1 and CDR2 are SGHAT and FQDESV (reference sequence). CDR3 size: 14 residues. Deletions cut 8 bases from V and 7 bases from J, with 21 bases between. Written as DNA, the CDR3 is TGTGCCAGCTGCCTGCAGACTAGTCAAGTGGAGCAGTACTTC. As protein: CASCLQTSQVEQYF.

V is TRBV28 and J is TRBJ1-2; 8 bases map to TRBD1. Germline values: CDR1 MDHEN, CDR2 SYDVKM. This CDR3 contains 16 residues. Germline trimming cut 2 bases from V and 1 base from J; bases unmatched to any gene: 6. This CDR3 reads CASSLSWDRINYGYTF. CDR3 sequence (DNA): TGTGCCAGCAGTTTAAGTTGGGACAGGATTAACTATGGCTACACCTTC.

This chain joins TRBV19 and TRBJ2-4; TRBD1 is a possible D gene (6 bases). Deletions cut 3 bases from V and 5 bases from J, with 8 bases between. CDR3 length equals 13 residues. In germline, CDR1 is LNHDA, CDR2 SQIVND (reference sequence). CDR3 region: CASSMTGQNIQYF. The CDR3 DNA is TGTGCCAGTAGTATGACAGGTCAAAACATTCAGTACTTC.

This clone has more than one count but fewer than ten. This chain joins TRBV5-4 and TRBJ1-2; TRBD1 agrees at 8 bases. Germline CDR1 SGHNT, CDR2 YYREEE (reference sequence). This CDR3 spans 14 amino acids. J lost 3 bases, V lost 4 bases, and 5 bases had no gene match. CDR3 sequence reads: CASSVPQGDYGYTF. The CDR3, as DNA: TGTGCCAGCAGCGTCCCACAGGGGGACTATGGCTACACCTTC.

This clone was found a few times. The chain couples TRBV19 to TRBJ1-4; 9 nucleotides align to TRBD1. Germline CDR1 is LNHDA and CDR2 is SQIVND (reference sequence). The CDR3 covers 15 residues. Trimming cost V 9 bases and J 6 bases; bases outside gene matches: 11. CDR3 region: CARKQPGQGDEKLFF. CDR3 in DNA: TGTGCCAGAAAGCAACCGGGACAGGGCGATGAAAAACTGTTTTTT.

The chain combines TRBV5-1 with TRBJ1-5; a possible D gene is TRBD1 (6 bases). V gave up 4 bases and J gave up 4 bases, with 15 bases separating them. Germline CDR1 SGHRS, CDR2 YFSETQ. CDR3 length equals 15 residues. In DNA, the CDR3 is TGCGCCAGCAGCCCTACAGGGAGGGAGAATCAGCCCCAGCATTTT. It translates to CASSPTGRENQPQHF.

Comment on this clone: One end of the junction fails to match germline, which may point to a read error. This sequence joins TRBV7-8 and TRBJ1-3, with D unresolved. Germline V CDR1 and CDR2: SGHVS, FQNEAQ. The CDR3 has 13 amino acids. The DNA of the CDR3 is TGTGCCAGCAGCTTAATTTCTGGGAACACCATATATTTT. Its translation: CASSLISGNTIYF.

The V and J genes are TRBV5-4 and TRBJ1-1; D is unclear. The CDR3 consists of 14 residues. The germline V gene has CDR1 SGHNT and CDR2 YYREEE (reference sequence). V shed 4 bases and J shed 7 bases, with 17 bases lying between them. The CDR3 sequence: CASSVRGADIEAFF. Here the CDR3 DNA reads TGTGCCAGCAGCGTCCGTGGTGCAGATATTGAAGCTTTCTTT.

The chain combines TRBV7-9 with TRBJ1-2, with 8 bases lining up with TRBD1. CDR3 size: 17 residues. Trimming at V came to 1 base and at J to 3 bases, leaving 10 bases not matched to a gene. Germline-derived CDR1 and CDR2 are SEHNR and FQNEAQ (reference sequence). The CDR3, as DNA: TGTGCCAGCAGCTTAGGGAAGGGACAGGCGGTTGACTATGGCTACACCTTC. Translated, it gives CASSLGKGQAVDYGYTF.

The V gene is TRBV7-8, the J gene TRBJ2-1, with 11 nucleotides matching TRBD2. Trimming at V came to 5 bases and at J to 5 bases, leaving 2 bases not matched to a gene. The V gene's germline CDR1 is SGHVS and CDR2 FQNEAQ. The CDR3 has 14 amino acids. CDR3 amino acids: CASSAGLADNEQFF. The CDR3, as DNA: TGTGCCAGCAGCGCGGGACTAGCGGACAATGAGCAGTTCTTC.

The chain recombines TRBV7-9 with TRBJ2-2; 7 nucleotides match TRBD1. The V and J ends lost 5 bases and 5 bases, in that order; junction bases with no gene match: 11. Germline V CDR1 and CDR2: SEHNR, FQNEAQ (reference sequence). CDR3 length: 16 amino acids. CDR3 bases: TGTGCCAGCAGCAATCGAGGGGGCTCTGGGACCGGGGAGCTGTTTTTT. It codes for CASSNRGGSGTGELFF.

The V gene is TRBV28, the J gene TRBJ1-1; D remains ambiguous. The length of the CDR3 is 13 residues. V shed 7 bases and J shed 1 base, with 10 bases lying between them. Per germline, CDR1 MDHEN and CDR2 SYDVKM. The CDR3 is CASIGWGNTEAFF. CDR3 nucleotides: TGTGCCAGCATAGGGTGGGGGAACACTGAAGCTTTCTTT.

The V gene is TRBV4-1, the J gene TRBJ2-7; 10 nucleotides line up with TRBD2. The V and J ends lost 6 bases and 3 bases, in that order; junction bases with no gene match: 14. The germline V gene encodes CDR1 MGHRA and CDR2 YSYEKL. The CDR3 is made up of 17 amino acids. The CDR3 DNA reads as TGCGCCAGCAGATATCGCCCCACCGGACTAGCGGACTACGAGCAGTACTTC. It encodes CASRYRPTGLADYEQYF.

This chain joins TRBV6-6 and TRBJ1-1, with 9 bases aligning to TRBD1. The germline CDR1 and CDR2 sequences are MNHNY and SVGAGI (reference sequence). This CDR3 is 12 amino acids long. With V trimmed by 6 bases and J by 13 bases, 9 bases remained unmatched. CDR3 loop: CASSWGQGKIFF. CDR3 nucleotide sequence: TGTGCCAGCAGCTGGGGACAGGGTAAGATTTTCTTT.

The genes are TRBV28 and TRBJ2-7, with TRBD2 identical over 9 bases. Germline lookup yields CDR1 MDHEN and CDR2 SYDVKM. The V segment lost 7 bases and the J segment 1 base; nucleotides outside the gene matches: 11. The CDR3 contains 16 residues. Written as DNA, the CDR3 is TGTGCCAGCATTAGTCGCGGGAGGGCCTCGTCCTACGAGCAGTACTTC. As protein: CASISRGRASSYEQYF.

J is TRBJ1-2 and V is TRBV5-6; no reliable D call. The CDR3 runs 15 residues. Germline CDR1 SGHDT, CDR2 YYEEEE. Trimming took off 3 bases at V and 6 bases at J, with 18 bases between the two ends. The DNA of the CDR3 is TGTGCCAGCAGCTCCCGGGTCCCCATAGGACATGGCTACACCTTC. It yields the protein CASSSRVPIGHGYTF.

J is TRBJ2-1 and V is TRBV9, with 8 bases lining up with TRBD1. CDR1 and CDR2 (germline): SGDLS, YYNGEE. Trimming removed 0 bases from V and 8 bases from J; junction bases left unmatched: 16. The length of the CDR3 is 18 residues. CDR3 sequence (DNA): TGTGCCAGCAGCGTAGCCACCACCTCCAGGGGGCTAGGGGATGAGCAGTTCTTC. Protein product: CASSVATTSRGLGDEQFF.

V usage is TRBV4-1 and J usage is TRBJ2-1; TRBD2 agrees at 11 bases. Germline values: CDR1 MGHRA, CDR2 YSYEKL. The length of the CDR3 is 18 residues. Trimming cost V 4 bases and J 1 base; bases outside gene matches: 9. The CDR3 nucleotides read TGCGCCAGCAGCCGGACACTAGCGGGAGTTTTGTCCTACAATGAGCAGTTCTTC. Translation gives CASSRTLAGVLSYNEQFF.

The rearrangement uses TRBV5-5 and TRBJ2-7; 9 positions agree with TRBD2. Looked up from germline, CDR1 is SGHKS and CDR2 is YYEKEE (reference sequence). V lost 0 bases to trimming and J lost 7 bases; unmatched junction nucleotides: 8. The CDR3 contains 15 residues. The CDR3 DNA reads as TGTGCCAGCAGCTTGGTAATAGCGGGAGCTCGAGAGCAGTACTTC. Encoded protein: CASSLVIAGAREQYF.

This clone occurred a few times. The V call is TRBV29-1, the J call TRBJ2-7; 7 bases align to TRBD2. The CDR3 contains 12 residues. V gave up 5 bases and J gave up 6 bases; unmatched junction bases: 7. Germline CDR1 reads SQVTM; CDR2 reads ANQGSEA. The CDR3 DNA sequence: TGCAGCGTTTTTTTCCCTAGCGGCGAGCAGTACTTC. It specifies CSVFFPSGEQYF.

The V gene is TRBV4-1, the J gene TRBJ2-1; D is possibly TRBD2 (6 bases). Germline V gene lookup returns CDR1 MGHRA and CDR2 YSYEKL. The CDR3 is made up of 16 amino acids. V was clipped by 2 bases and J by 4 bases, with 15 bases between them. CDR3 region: CASSQRGAGSYNEQFF. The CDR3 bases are TGCGCCAGCAGCCAACGGGGAGCGGGCTCGTACAATGAGCAGTTCTTC.

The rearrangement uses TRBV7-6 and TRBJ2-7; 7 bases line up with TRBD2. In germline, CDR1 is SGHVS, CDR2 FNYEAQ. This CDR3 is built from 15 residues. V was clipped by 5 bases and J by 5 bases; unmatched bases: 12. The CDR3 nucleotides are TGTGCCAGCAGCCGGGGTGCGGGAGTACTCGACGAGCAGTACTTC. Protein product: CASSRGAGVLDEQYF.

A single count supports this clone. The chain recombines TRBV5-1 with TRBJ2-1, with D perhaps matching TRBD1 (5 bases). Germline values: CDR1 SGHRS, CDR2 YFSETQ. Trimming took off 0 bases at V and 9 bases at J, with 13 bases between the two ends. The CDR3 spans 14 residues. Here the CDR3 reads CASSLVQVTGEQFF. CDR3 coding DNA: TGCGCCAGCAGCTTGGTTCAGGTCACAGGTGAGCAGTTCTTC.

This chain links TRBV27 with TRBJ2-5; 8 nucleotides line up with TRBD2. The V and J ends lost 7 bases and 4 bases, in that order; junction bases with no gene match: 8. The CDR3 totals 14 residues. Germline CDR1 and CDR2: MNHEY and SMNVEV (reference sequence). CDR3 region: CASKKAGEGETQYF. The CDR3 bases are TGTGCCAGCAAGAAAGCGGGAGAGGGAGAGACCCAGTACTTC.